A single sample gave rise to the 24 T cell receptor beta chains below, sequenced in a study of PD-1 blockade in classical Hodgkin lymphoma. Data came from immunoSEQ multiplex PCR; TCRdb stores just in-frame clones and leaves some out. The data hold about 44,000 clones, with 66% observed a single time. Described time point: cycle 4 day 1 (C4D1), after five to seven weeks of nivolumab. Each and every patient relapsed after autologous stem cell transplantation, and patients got differing brentuximab vedotin exposure. The source material was peripheral blood mononuclear cells (PBMCs), sampled before the fourth cycle of nivolumab. The receptors originated from a human donor with classical Hodgkin lymphoma.

This chain connects TRBV7-6 to TRBJ1-4; possible D gene TRBD1, 6 bases. The CDR3 sequence is 15 residues long. Looked up from germline, CDR1 is SGHVS and CDR2 is FNYEAQ. Between the trimmed V and J ends, which lost 5 bases and 8 bases, there was a span of 18 bases. The CDR3 DNA follows: TGTGCCAGCAGCCATTCCCCGGGGGCAGGAGAAAAACTGTTTTTT. Protein: CASSHSPGAGEKLFF. Full variable domain (missing parts from reference TRBV7-6 and TRBJ1-4): GAGVSQSPRYKVTKRGQDVALRCDPISGHVSLYWYRQALGQGPEFLTYFNYEAQQDKSGLPNDRFSAERPEGSISTLTIQRTEQRDSAMYRCASSHSPGAGEKLFFGSGTQLSVL.

V gene TRBV27 combines with J gene TRBJ1-1; no definite D call. Germline CDR1 reads MNHEY; CDR2 reads SMNVEV (reference sequence). The CDR3 contains 13 residues. V was cut by 2 bases and J by 5 bases, with 9 bases left in between. DNA of the CDR3: TGTGCCAGCAGTTTACGAGGGTGGACTGAAGCTTTCTTT. This sequence encodes CASSLRGWTEAFF.

This chain joins TRBV5-5 and TRBJ2-2; D tentatively reads TRBD1 or TRBD2 (5 bases each). Germline assignment: CDR1 SGHKS and CDR2 YYEKEE (reference sequence). V gave up 1 base and J gave up 7 bases, with 11 bases separating them. This CDR3 has 14 amino acids. The DNA of the CDR3 is TGTGCCAGCAGCTTGATACAGGAGGTCGGGGAGCTGTTTTTT. It yields the protein CASSLIQEVGELFF.

This clone was counted a few times. The chain carries TRBV2 and TRBJ1-1; possibly TRBD1 for D (6 bases). The germline V gene encodes CDR1 SNHLY and CDR2 FYNNEI. V lost 4 bases and J 6 bases, leaving 12 bases between the germline ends. This CDR3 comprises 13 residues. This CDR3 is CASSGNRDSEAFF. DNA for the CDR3: TGTGCCAGCAGTGGTAACAGGGACTCTGAAGCTTTCTTT.

This clone was found a few times. This sequence joins TRBV15 and TRBJ2-2, with 7 nucleotides matching TRBD1. This CDR3 has 16 residues. Germline values: CDR1 LNHNV, CDR2 YYDKDF (reference sequence). The trim removed 1 base at V and 5 bases at J, leaving 7 bases unmatched. This chain's CDR3 is CATSRGPGQITGELFF. For the CDR3, the DNA is TGTGCCACCAGCAGAGGCCCGGGACAGATTACCGGGGAGCTGTTTTTT.

This chain links TRBV29-1 with TRBJ2-6; perhaps TRBD2 as D (5 bases). The CDR3 spans 16 residues. V dropped 6 bases and J dropped 2 bases, with 17 bases sitting between them. CDR1 and CDR2 (germline): SQVTM, ANQGSEA. Here the CDR3 reads CSVRTGTTAGANVLTF. Here the CDR3 DNA reads TGCAGCGTCAGGACGGGAACCACGGCTGGGGCCAACGTCCTGACTTTC.

This clone has more than one count but fewer than ten. V usage is TRBV6-6 and J usage is TRBJ2-5, with D unclear. Deletions cut 5 bases from V and 2 bases from J, with 9 bases between. This CDR3 contains 13 residues. Germline values: CDR1 MNHNY, CDR2 SVGAGI (reference sequence). The CDR3 protein is CASSPGSQETQYF. Written as DNA, the CDR3 is TGTGCCAGCAGTCCCGGTTCACAAGAGACCCAGTACTTC.

The V call is TRBV5-1, the J call TRBJ2-5, with 7 bases that match TRBD2. V was pared by 5 bases and J by 5 bases, with 15 bases of the junction left unmatched. Germline CDR1 SGHRS, CDR2 YFSETQ. The CDR3 spans 16 residues. CDR3 region: CASRRSGGSGFETQYF. The CDR3 coding sequence is TGCGCCAGCAGAAGGTCCGGGGGGTCGGGATTCGAGACCCAGTACTTC.

This clone has a single count. The chain recombines TRBV18 with TRBJ2-5; D may correspond to TRBD1 or TRBD2 (6 bases each). Germline values: CDR1 KGHSH, CDR2 LQKENI. The CDR3 runs 15 residues. Trimming pared 2 bases from V and 2 bases from J, leaving 12 bases between. The CDR3 bases are TGTGCCAGCTCACCAGGCACAGGGACTCAAGAGACCCAGTACTTC. Translated, it gives CASSPGTGTQETQYF.

The J gene is TRBJ2-1, the V gene TRBV11-3, with D uncertain. The CDR3 is 13 amino acids. Germline CDR1 reads SGHNT; CDR2 reads YENEEA. Deletions cut 0 bases from V and 8 bases from J, with 8 bases between. CDR3 in DNA: TGTGCCAGCAGCTTAGATGGAACTTATGAGCAGTTCTTC. Translated: CASSLDGTYEQFF.

The CDR3 nucleotides are TGTGCCAGCAGTTACTCGGAGATAGGGGCTGAAGCTTTCTTT. Its protein is CASSYSEIGAEAFF. This chain joins TRBV6-5 and TRBJ1-1, with a tentative D call TRBD1 (5 bases). Trimming removed 0 bases from V and 6 bases from J, with 11 bases in between. Germline V lookup: CDR1 MNHEY, CDR2 SVGAGI. CDR3 length equals 14 residues.

This rearrangement joins TRBV19 to TRBJ1-2; D perhaps matches TRBD1 (5 bases). The CDR3 sequence is 17 residues long. The germline V gene encodes CDR1 LNHDA and CDR2 SQIVND (reference sequence). V lost 3 bases to trimming and J lost 3 bases, with 20 bases between them. The DNA of the CDR3 is TGTGCCAGTAGTATCCACCCTCTTCCCTCAGGGTACTATGGCTACACCTTC. Protein: CASSIHPLPSGYYGYTF.

This clone came up many times. The J gene is TRBJ1-6, the V gene TRBV28; TRBD1 aligns across 7 bases. The germline V gene encodes CDR1 MDHEN and CDR2 SYDVKM. The CDR3 consists of 15 residues. V lost 3 bases, J lost 5 bases, and 4 bases stayed unmatched. The DNA of the CDR3 is TGTGCCAGCAGTTTCGGGGACAGAGATAATTCACCCCTCCACTTT. This translates into CASSFGDRDNSPLHF.

The chain is built from TRBV7-2 and TRBJ1-4; no clear D. CDR1 and CDR2 from the germline V gene are SGHTA and FQGNSA. Trimming pared 1 base from V and 8 bases from J, leaving 8 bases between. This CDR3 is 13 amino acids long. CDR3 region: CASSLGGYEKLFF. CDR3 nucleotides: TGTGCCAGCAGCTTAGGGGGTTACGAAAAACTGTTTTTT.

V gene TRBV27 combines with J gene TRBJ2-3; D may be TRBD2 (5 bases). The V end lost 5 bases, the J end lost 0 bases, and 15 bases lay between the germline ends. Germline values: CDR1 MNHEY, CDR2 SMNVEV (reference sequence). This CDR3 is 16 amino acids long. The CDR3 loop is CASSARLLASTDTQYF. The CDR3 bases are TGTGCCAGCAGTGCGCGACTCCTAGCTAGCACAGATACGCAGTATTTT.

The chain employs TRBV28 and TRBJ1-2; D ambiguous. The CDR3 runs to 15 residues. In germline, CDR1 is MDHEN, CDR2 SYDVKM. V was clipped by 7 bases and J by 4 bases, with 19 bases between them. The CDR3 sequence: CASTSTTPRSYGYTF. The CDR3 region has the DNA TGTGCCAGCACCTCTACAACACCCCGCAGCTATGGCTACACCTTC.

The chain has TRBV30 and TRBJ2-5, with D perhaps matching TRBD2 (5 bases). In germline, CDR1 is GTSNPN, CDR2 SVGIG (reference sequence). The CDR3 totals 12 residues. V dropped 4 bases and J dropped 4 bases, with 10 bases sitting between them. CDR3 sequence: CAWTGLGETQYF. CDR3 coding DNA: TGTGCCTGGACTGGACTCGGAGAGACCCAGTACTTC.

This clone was counted a few times. The chain joins TRBV19 to TRBJ1-2, with 12 bases that match TRBD1. The CDR3 runs to 17 residues. Germline-derived CDR1 and CDR2 are LNHDA and SQIVND (reference sequence). V shed 9 bases, J shed 5 bases, and the junction held 16 bases outside the gene matches. CDR3 region: CASSQTRDRGLSYGYTF. The DNA for the CDR3 is TGTGCCAGCTCCCAAACCCGGGACAGGGGGCTTAGTTATGGCTACACCTTC.

The rearrangement links TRBV28 to TRBJ1-6, with D tentatively TRBD1 (6 bases). Looked up from germline, CDR1 is MDHEN and CDR2 is SYDVKM. The V gene lost 4 bases and the J gene lost 7 bases, with 11 bases spanning the gap. CDR3 length equals 14 residues. The CDR3 loop is CASSYRVPNSPLHF. The CDR3 DNA sequence: TGTGCCAGCAGTTACAGGGTACCCAATTCACCCCTCCACTTT.

J is TRBJ1-3 and V is TRBV7-2, with D unresolved. The CDR3 runs to 14 residues. Between the trimmed V and J ends, which lost 6 bases and 4 bases, there was a span of 13 bases. Germline V gene lookup returns CDR1 SGHTA and CDR2 FQGNSA. This chain's CDR3 is CASSSPPTGNTIYF. CDR3 sequence (DNA): TGTGCCAGCAGTTCTCCCCCGACAGGAAACACCATATATTTT. Complete variable domain (other parts from reference TRBV7-2 and TRBJ1-3): GAGVSQSPSNKVTEKGKDVELRCDPISGHTALYWYRQSLGQGLEFLIYFQGNSAPDKSGLPSDRFSAERTGGSVSTLTIQRTQQEDSAVYLCASSSPPTGNTIYFGEGSWLTVV.

The CDR3 DNA sequence: TGTGCCAGCAGCTTGCAACCGGGGGAGACCCAGTACTTC. Encoded protein: CASSLQPGETQYF. The chain employs TRBV7-6 and TRBJ2-5; D possibly corresponds to TRBD2 (5 bases). There are 13 residues in the CDR3. V lost 3 bases and J 5 bases, leaving 10 bases between the germline ends. CDR1 is SGHVS and CDR2 is FNYEAQ in the germline V gene.

The chain joins TRBV19 to TRBJ2-1, with D possibly being TRBD2 (5 bases). Germline V gene sequence: CDR1 LNHDA, CDR2 SQIVND (reference sequence). V gave up 1 base and J gave up 7 bases, with 11 bases separating them. The CDR3 runs to 14 residues. The CDR3 sequence: CASSIAAGVNEQFF. DNA for the CDR3: TGTGCCAGTAGTATAGCCGCCGGGGTGAATGAGCAGTTCTTC.

J is TRBJ1-1 and V is TRBV2; D gene ambiguous. Between the trimmed V and J ends, which lost 7 bases and 9 bases, there was a span of 9 bases. CDR1 and CDR2 (germline): SNHLY, FYNNEI. This CDR3 is built from 10 residues. DNA for the CDR3: TGTGCCAGCATGGGCCGGAAAGCTTTCTTT. It encodes CASMGRKAFF.

Regarding this clone: The junction does not match germline at one end; this may be a read error. V gene TRBV29-1 combines with J gene TRBJ1-1; D possibly corresponds to TRBD1 (5 bases). CDR1 and CDR2 (germline): SQVTM, ANQGSEA. CDR3 length equals 11 residues. CDR3 DNA sequence: TGCAGCGGGGAGGGGAACGCTGAAGCTTTCTTT. This codes for CSGEGNAEAFF.